The next 9 T cell receptor beta chains were all read from a single sample in a study of OX40 agonist ivuxolimab in advanced cancers. Sequencing used immunoSEQ multiplex PCR; TCRdb keeps in-frame clones, though not all of them. The table includes 50,000 to 75,000 clones, 84% detected once. The source material was CD4+ or CD8+ T cells sorted from blood, sampled in a trial of the OX40 agonist ivuxolimab. These receptors were collected from an adult with an advanced solid tumor such as melanoma, head and neck, liver or kidney cancer.

The V and J genes are TRBV7-2 and TRBJ1-1, with D maybe TRBD1 (6 bases). Trimming shortened V by 1 base and J by 4 bases, and 16 bases separated the two germline ends. The germline V gene has CDR1 SGHTA and CDR2 FQGNSA. The CDR3 spans 16 residues. Written as DNA, the CDR3 is TGTGCCAGCAGCTTAGGCAGGGGAAGGGGGGTCACTGAAGCTTTCTTT. Protein sequence: CASSLGRGRGVTEAFF.

CDR3 loop: CASGNRQPQHF. In nucleotides, the CDR3 is TGTGCCAGCGGAAATAGGCAGCCCCAGCATTTT. The rearrangement links TRBV6-5 to TRBJ1-5; D unclear. Germline CDR1 is MNHEY and CDR2 is SVGAGI. With 8 bases removed from V and 7 bases from J, the gap between germline ends came to 9 bases. CDR3 length equals 11 residues.

The chain has TRBV6-5 and TRBJ1-1; a possible D gene is TRBD1 (5 bases). Germline values: CDR1 MNHEY, CDR2 SVGAGI. CDR3 length: 12 residues. V was cut by 2 bases and J by 6 bases, with 7 bases left in between. CDR3 sequence (DNA): TGTGCCAGCAGTTACCAGGGATCTGAAGCTTTCTTT. As protein: CASSYQGSEAFF.

CDR3 region: CASSSLDTNQETQYF. DNA of the CDR3: TGTGCCAGTTCTTCCCTGGACACGAACCAAGAGACCCAGTACTTC. This chain links TRBV19 with TRBJ2-5; a weak D match, TRBD1 (5 bases). The V end lost 8 bases, the J end lost 0 bases, and 16 bases lay between the germline ends. The CDR3 totals 15 residues. Germline V gives CDR1 LNHDA, CDR2 SQIVND (reference sequence).

The chain is built from TRBV9 and TRBJ2-1; 10 nucleotides match TRBD2. J lost 6 bases, V lost 0 bases, and 6 bases had no gene match. The CDR3 runs to 16 residues. Germline V gene lookup returns CDR1 SGDLS and CDR2 YYNGEE. The CDR3 region has the DNA TGTGCCAGCAGCGTAGATTGGGCTAGCGGGAGCAATGAGCAGTTCTTC. Translated: CASSVDWASGSNEQFF.

The genes are TRBV5-1 and TRBJ1-4; D possibly corresponds to TRBD1 (5 bases). The CDR3 totals 14 residues. The germline V gene encodes CDR1 SGHRS and CDR2 YFSETQ. V lost 2 bases, J lost 4 bases, and 9 bases lay in between. The CDR3 here is CASSFTGINEKLFF. The CDR3 nucleotides read TGCGCCAGCAGCTTTACAGGAATTAATGAAAAACTGTTTTTT.

The chain uses TRBV19 and TRBJ1-2, with 10 bases matching TRBD1. The CDR3 extends over 16 amino acids. Germline CDR1 and CDR2: LNHDA and SQIVND (reference sequence). V was pared by 4 bases and J by 3 bases, with 8 bases of the junction left unmatched. CDR3 in amino acids: CASSTARDRGHYGYTF. DNA of the CDR3: TGTGCCAGTAGTACAGCTCGAGACAGGGGGCACTATGGCTACACCTTC.

This clone occurred a few times. This chain links TRBV19 with TRBJ1-5; D not resolved. Germline V gene sequence: CDR1 LNHDA, CDR2 SQIVND (reference sequence). CDR3 length equals 18 residues. Trimming cost V 3 bases and J 3 bases, with 21 bases left between them. The CDR3 loop reads CASSITSGLSRSNQPQHF. The CDR3 DNA reads TGTGCCAGTAGTATTACATCGGGTCTTTCCCGGTCCAATCAGCCCCAGCATTTT.

The chain has TRBV4-3 and TRBJ2-3, with TRBD2 matching 8 bases. CDR3 length equals 17 residues. Germline V gene lookup returns CDR1 LGHNA and CDR2 YSLEER. V trimming: 0 bases; J trimming: 7 bases; junction bases outside the gene matches: 12. CDR3 residues: CASSQDLSGGLRNTQYF. CDR3 in DNA: TGCGCCAGCAGCCAAGACCTGAGCGGGGGCCTCAGGAATACGCAGTATTTT.